These 26 T cell receptor beta chains originate from one sample sequenced in a study of patients and donors after allogeneic stem cell transplantation. From the RT-PCR reads, TCRdb called clonotypes with MiXCR, one entry per CDR3 protein. Here the sample spans some 24,000 distinct CDR3 sequences, 35% to 45% being singletons. Specimen: blood, either unsorted or a sorted T cell fraction (not recorded which). The origin of the receptors is a human donor who was either an allogeneic HSCT recipient or a stem cell or donor lymphocyte infusion donor (not recorded which). It is not recorded whose cells these are; they may come from a transplant donor.

The gene calls are TRBV7-6 and TRBJ2-7; 10 bases fit TRBD2. The CDR3 is 15 residues long. J gave up 5 bases and V 4 bases, and 8 bases lay outside the gene matches. Germline CDR1 and CDR2: SGHVS and FNYEAQ. The CDR3 protein is CASSWGPSGGNEQYF. The CDR3 DNA follows: TGTGCCAGCAGCTGGGGGCCTAGCGGGGGAAACGAGCAGTACTTC.

The genes are TRBV10-3 and TRBJ1-1, with a weak D call TRBD1 (5 bases). V was cut by 6 bases and J by 1 base, with 9 bases left in between. CDR3 length: 13 amino acids. The germline V gene encodes CDR1 ENHRY and CDR2 SYGVKD. The CDR3: CAIRPQGNTEAFF. DNA of the CDR3: TGTGCCATCAGACCCCAGGGGAACACTGAAGCTTTCTTT.

A few counts support this clonotype. The chain is built from TRBV5-5 and TRBJ1-1, with D tentatively TRBD1 (6 bases). CDR1 is SGHKS and CDR2 is YYEKEE in the germline V gene (reference sequence). The CDR3 runs 14 residues. V was cut by 2 bases and J by 2 bases, with 10 bases left in between. The DNA for the CDR3 is TGTGCCAGCAGCTTACTGGGGGCCAACACTGAAGCTTTCTTT. Translated: CASSLLGANTEAFF.

The rearrangement joins TRBV20-1 to TRBJ1-5; TRBD1 aligns across 7 bases. V lost 6 bases, J lost 0 bases, and 5 bases stayed unmatched. The CDR3 has 14 amino acids. Germline CDR1 DFQATT, CDR2 SNEGSKA (reference sequence). The CDR3: CSARQGNSNQPQHF. The CDR3 region has the DNA TGCAGTGCAAGACAGGGTAATAGCAATCAGCCCCAGCATTTT.

The chain links TRBV20-1 to TRBJ2-2, with a tentative D call TRBD2 (5 bases). The germline V gene has CDR1 DFQATT and CDR2 SNEGSKA (reference sequence). The CDR3 covers 11 residues. V dropped 3 bases and J dropped 7 bases, with 6 bases sitting between them. CDR3 in DNA: TGCAGTGCTAGGACTAACGGGGAGCTGTTTTTT. Its protein product is CSARTNGELFF.

There are a few counts of this clonotype. The genes are TRBV20-1 and TRBJ2-3; D possibly uses TRBD1 or TRBD2 (5 bases each). Per the germline V gene, CDR1 is DFQATT and CDR2 is SNEGSKA (reference sequence). Trimming took 4 bases from V and 3 from J, leaving 23 bases between them. The CDR3 has 17 residues. CDR3 sequence (DNA): TGCAGTGCTACAGCAGAGGGGTTCTCCAGGGCGACAGATACGCAGTATTTT. Amino acid sequence: CSATAEGFSRATDTQYF.

This chain links TRBV10-2 with TRBJ1-1; TRBD1 aligns across 9 bases. Germline assignment: CDR1 WSHSY and CDR2 SAAADI. The CDR3 sequence is 16 residues long. The trim removed 7 bases at V and 0 bases at J, leaving 9 bases unmatched. The CDR3 is CASIKDRGGVNTEAFF. The CDR3 DNA is TGCGCCAGCATCAAAGACAGGGGGGGGGTGAACACTGAAGCTTTCTTT.

The V call is TRBV7-3, the J call TRBJ1-2; D ambiguous. From germline, CDR1 is SGHTA and CDR2 FQGTGA. The CDR3 is 14 amino acids. The V gene lost 5 bases and the J gene lost 2 bases, with 12 bases spanning the gap. CDR3 bases: TGTGCCAGCAGCCCGTCCGATGAAAACTATGGCTACACCTTC. Translating it yields CASSPSDENYGYTF.

This clonotype showed up just a few times. V gene TRBV4-1 combines with J gene TRBJ1-3; a possible D gene is TRBD1 (5 bases). The germline CDR1 and CDR2 sequences are MGHRA and YSYEKL. The V end lost 0 bases, the J end lost 3 bases, and 12 bases lay between the germline ends. The CDR3 is 16 residues long. Here the CDR3 DNA reads TGCGCCAGCAGCCAAGATTGGCGGGGCGGTGGAAACACCATATATTTT. Amino acid sequence: CASSQDWRGGGNTIYF.

This clonotype has a single count. The V and J genes are TRBV9 and TRBJ2-5; TRBD2 agrees at 9 bases. This CDR3 region has 16 residues. Trimming cost V 5 bases and J 2 bases; bases outside gene matches: 10. The germline V gene has CDR1 SGDLS and CDR2 YYNGEE. The CDR3 coding sequence is TGTGCCAGCAGTGAGGGCAGGACTAGCGCGCAAGAGACCCAGTACTTC. Translation gives CASSEGRTSAQETQYF.

This clonotype was seen more than once but under ten times. J is TRBJ1-2 and V is TRBV12-3 or TRBV12-4; a possible D gene is TRBD1 (5 bases). CDR3 length: 17 amino acids. Trimming removed 2 bases from V and 0 bases from J, with 16 bases in between. CDR3 region: CASSLMGGTRANYGYTF. The DNA of the CDR3 is TGTGCCAGCAGTTTAATGGGGGGAACCAGAGCTAACTATGGCTACACCTTC.

The CDR3 loop is CASSYSEQNEKLFF. The CDR3 DNA is TGTGCCAGCAGTTACTCTGAGCAAAATGAAAAACTGTTTTTT. J is TRBJ1-4 and V is TRBV6-5, with D unclear. The ends were cut back, 0 bases at V and 5 bases at J, with 7 bases in the middle. Germline-derived CDR1 and CDR2 are MNHEY and SVGAGI. CDR3 size: 14 residues.

This clonotype showed up just a few times. The genes are TRBV7-2 and TRBJ1-5; maybe TRBD1 (6 bases). The V end was cut by 5 bases, the J end by 7 bases, with 12 bases between. Germline CDR1 SGHTA, CDR2 FQGNSA. The CDR3 runs to 13 residues. The CDR3: CASSRTVKQPQHF. In nucleotides, the CDR3 is TGTGCCAGCAGCCGGACAGTGAAACAGCCCCAGCATTTT.

CDR3 DNA: TGTGCCAGCAGTCAATACAGGAGATCCGGCAATCAGCCCCAGCATTTT. It yields the protein CASSQYRRSGNQPQHF. This sequence joins TRBV6-2 or TRBV6-3 and TRBJ1-5, with D perhaps TRBD1 (5 bases). Germline values: CDR1 MNHEY, CDR2 SVGEGT. The V and J ends lost 5 bases and 2 bases respectively, with 16 bases between them. This CDR3 comprises 16 residues.

This chain joins TRBV6-6 and TRBJ1-2; 7 positions agree with TRBD1. With 4 bases clipped from V and 8 bases from J, the junction kept 16 bases outside the gene matches. This CDR3 has 16 amino acids. Germline-derived CDR1 and CDR2 are MNHNY and SVGAGI (reference sequence). CDR3 bases: TGTGCCAGCAGTTGGCGGGACAGCTCGAACGTGCTGGGCTACACCTTC. Translating it yields CASSWRDSSNVLGYTF.

This chain uses TRBV12-5 with TRBJ1-1; D gene uncertain. Germline V gives CDR1 LGHNT, CDR2 FRNRAP. The CDR3 totals 16 residues. Trimming removed 0 bases at V and 6 bases at J, with 17 bases between. In DNA form, the CDR3 reads TGTGCTAGTGGTTTGGTTTATGCGGATGAAGGCCCTGAAGCTTTCTTT. Translating gives CASGLVYADEGPEAFF.

The chain has TRBV12-3 or TRBV12-4 and TRBJ1-1; 7 bases map to TRBD1. The CDR3 is made up of 13 amino acids. Losses at the gene ends were 5 bases for V and 7 bases for J; bases not matched to a gene: 7. CDR3 residues: CASSPEGAGEAFF. DNA for the CDR3: TGTGCCAGCAGTCCCGAGGGGGCTGGTGAAGCTTTCTTT.

The rearrangement joins TRBV18 to TRBJ2-7; 8 bases fit TRBD1. The V and J ends lost 1 base and 1 base, in that order; junction bases with no gene match: 3. The germline V gene encodes CDR1 KGHSH and CDR2 LQKENI. This CDR3 contains 15 residues. The CDR3 protein is CASSPRGTGSYEQYF. The CDR3 DNA follows: TGTGCCAGCTCACCACGGGGGACAGGATCCTACGAGCAGTACTTC.

This clonotype has more than one count but fewer than ten. The chain has TRBV12-3 or TRBV12-4 and TRBJ1-4; D remains unclear. There are 14 residues in the CDR3. V gave up 3 bases and J gave up 4 bases, with 9 bases separating them. The CDR3 DNA reads TGTGCCAGCAGTTTTGCGGTCTTTAATGAAAAACTGTTTTTT. This sequence encodes CASSFAVFNEKLFF.

The J gene is TRBJ1-5, the V gene TRBV11-2, with TRBD1 as a possible D gene (5 bases). The CDR3 runs to 15 residues. V was trimmed by 0 bases and J by 3 bases, leaving 9 bases between them. Germline V gene data show CDR1 as SGHAT and CDR2 as FQNNGV. CDR3 DNA sequence: TGTGCCAGCAGCTTAGATTGGGGGGACAATCAGCCCCAGCATTTT. This codes for CASSLDWGDNQPQHF.

The chain uses TRBV5-1 and TRBJ2-1, with 9 bases fitting TRBD2. V trimming: 4 bases; J trimming: 8 bases; junction bases outside the gene matches: 10. The germline V gene has CDR1 SGHRS and CDR2 YFSETQ. This CDR3 has 15 amino acids. The CDR3 region is CASSPGLARPYEQFF. CDR3 nucleotide sequence: TGCGCCAGCAGCCCAGGACTAGCGAGACCATATGAGCAGTTCTTC. Filled out from reference TRBV5-1 and TRBJ2-1, the complete variable domain reads KAGVTQTPRYLIKTRGQQVTLSCSPISGHRSVSWYQQTPGQGLQFLFEYFSETQRNKGNFPGRFSGRQFSNSRSEMNVSTLELGDSALYLCASSPGLARPYEQFFGPGTRLTVL.

CDR3 DNA sequence: TGCAGTGCTAGACTGGCGGGACAGGGCTTAAATACGCAGTATTTT. It codes for CSARLAGQGLNTQYF. V usage is TRBV20-1 and J usage is TRBJ2-3; 9 nucleotides line up with TRBD1. Germline trimming cut 2 bases from V and 7 bases from J; bases unmatched to any gene: 10. This CDR3 has 15 amino acids. Germline V gives CDR1 DFQATT, CDR2 SNEGSKA (reference sequence).

This clonotype occurred a few times. The junction differs from germline at one of its ends, possibly a read error. The chain recombines TRBV12-3 or TRBV12-4 with TRBJ2-1; possible D gene TRBD1, 6 bases. The CDR3 consists of 16 residues. The DNA for the CDR3 is TGTGCCAGCAGTACGTTTTACCAGCAGGGGTCCAATGGGCAGTTCTTC. It is translated as CASSTFYQQGSNGQFF.

The chain combines TRBV7-9 with TRBJ2-7; D is perhaps TRBD1 or TRBD2 (5 bases each). From germline, CDR1 is SEHNR and CDR2 FQNEAQ (reference sequence). The CDR3 consists of 14 residues. The V end lost 2 bases, the J end lost 6 bases, and 14 bases lay between the germline ends. CDR3 sequence (DNA): TGTGCCAGCAGCTTAAAGGTGGCAGGGACCGAGCAGTACTTC. Translation gives CASSLKVAGTEQYF.

This sequence joins TRBV11-3 and TRBJ2-6, with 7 bases lining up with TRBD1. J gave up 0 bases and V 8 bases, and 7 bases lay outside the gene matches. This CDR3 comprises 16 residues. In germline, CDR1 is SGHNT, CDR2 YENEEA. DNA for the CDR3: TGTGCCAGCGCCGGGACAGCAACCTCTGGGGCCAACGTCCTGACTTTC. The encoded protein is CASAGTATSGANVLTF.

The chain carries TRBV27 and TRBJ2-7; D may be TRBD1 (5 bases). CDR3 length: 15 amino acids. Trimming cost V 3 bases and J 3 bases, with 15 bases left between them. The germline V gene has CDR1 MNHEY and CDR2 SMNVEV (reference sequence). The CDR3 reads CASSFKDTSIYEQYF. CDR3 DNA sequence: TGTGCCAGCAGTTTTAAGGACACAAGCATCTACGAGCAGTACTTC.